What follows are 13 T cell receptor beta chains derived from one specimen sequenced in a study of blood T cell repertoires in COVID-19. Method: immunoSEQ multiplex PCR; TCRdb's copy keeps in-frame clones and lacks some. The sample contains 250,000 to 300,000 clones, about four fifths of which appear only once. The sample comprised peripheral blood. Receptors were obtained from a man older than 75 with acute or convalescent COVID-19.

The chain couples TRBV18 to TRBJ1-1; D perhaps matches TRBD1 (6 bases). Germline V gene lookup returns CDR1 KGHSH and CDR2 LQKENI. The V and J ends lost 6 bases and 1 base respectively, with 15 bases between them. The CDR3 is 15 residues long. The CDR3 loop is CASSSLKGQNTEAFF. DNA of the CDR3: TGTGCCAGCTCGAGCCTCAAGGGACAGAACACTGAAGCTTTCTTT.

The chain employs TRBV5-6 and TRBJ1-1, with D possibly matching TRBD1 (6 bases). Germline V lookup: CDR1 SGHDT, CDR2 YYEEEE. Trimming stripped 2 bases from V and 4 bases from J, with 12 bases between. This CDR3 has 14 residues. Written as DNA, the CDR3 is TGTGCCAGCAGCTTATCAGGGGCGGGCACTGAAGCTTTCTTT. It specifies CASSLSGAGTEAFF.

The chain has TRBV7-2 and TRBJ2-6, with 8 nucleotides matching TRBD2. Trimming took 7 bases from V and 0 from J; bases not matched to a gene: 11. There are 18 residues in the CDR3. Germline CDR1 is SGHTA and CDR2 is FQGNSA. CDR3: CASTPPGGVYSGANVLTF. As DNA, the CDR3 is TGTGCCAGCACCCCCCCCGGGGGGGTATACTCTGGGGCCAACGTCCTGACTTTC.

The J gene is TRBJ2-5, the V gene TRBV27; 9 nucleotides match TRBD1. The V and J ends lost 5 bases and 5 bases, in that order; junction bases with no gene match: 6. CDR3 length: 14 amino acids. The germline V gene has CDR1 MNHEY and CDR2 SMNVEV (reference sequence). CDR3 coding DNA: TGTGCCAGCAGTCTGGACAGGGGTTGGGAGACCCAGTACTTC. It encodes CASSLDRGWETQYF.

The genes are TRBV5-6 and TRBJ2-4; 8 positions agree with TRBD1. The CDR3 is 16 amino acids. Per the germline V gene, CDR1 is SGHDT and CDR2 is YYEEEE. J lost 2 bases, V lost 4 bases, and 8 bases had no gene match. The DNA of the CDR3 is TGTGCCAGCAGCGGGGGGACAGGCCACACCAAAAACATTCAGTACTTC. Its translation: CASSGGTGHTKNIQYF.

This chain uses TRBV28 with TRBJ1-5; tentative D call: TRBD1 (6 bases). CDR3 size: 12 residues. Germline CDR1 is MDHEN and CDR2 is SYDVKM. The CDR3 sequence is CGLGQHNQPQHF. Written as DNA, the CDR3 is TGTGGCTTAGGACAGCACAATCAGCCCCAGCATTTT.

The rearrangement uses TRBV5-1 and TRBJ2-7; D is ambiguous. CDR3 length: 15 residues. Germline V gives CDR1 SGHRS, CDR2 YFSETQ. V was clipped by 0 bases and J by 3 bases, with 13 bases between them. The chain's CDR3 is CASSLGPPPSYEQYF. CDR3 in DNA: TGCGCCAGCAGCTTGGGTCCGCCTCCCAGCTACGAGCAGTACTTC.

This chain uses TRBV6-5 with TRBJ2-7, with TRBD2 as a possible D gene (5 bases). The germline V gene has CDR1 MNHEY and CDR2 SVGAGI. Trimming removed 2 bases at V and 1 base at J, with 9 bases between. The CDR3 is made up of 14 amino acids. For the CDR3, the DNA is TGTGCCAGCAGTTACCCCGGGGAATCCTACGAGCAGTACTTC. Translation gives CASSYPGESYEQYF.

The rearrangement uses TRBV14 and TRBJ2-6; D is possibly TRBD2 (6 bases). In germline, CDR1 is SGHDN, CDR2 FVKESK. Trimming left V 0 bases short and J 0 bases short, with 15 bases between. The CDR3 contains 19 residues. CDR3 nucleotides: TGTGCCAGCAGCCAAGATCCCCCGGGAGTCCTCTCTGGGGCCAACGTCCTGACTTTC. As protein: CASSQDPPGVLSGANVLTF.

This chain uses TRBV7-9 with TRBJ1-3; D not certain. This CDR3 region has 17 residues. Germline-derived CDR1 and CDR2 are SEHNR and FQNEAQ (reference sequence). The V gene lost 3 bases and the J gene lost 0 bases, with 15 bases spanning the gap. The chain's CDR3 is CASSFAMGLSSGNTIYF. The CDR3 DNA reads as TGTGCCAGCAGCTTTGCGATGGGCCTGAGCTCTGGAAACACCATATATTTT.

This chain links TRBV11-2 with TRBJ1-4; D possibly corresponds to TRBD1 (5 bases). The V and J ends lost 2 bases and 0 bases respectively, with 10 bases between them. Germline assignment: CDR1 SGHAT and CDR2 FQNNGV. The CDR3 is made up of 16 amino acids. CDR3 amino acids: CASSLWGSPTNEKLFF. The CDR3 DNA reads TGTGCCAGCAGCTTATGGGGCAGTCCAACTAATGAAAAACTGTTTTTT.

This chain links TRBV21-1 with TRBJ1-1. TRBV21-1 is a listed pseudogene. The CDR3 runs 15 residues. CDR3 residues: CASSQGGGGNTEAFF. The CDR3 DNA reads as TGTGCCAGCAGCCAAGGCGGGGGGGGGAACACTGAAGCTTTCTTT.

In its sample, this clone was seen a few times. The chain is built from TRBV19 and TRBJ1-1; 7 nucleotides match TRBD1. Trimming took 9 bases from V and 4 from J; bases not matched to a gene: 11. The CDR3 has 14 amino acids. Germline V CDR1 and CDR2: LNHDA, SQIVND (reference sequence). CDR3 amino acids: CASLAGGVRTEAFF. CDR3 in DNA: TGTGCCAGCCTCGCAGGGGGAGTTCGCACTGAAGCTTTCTTT.